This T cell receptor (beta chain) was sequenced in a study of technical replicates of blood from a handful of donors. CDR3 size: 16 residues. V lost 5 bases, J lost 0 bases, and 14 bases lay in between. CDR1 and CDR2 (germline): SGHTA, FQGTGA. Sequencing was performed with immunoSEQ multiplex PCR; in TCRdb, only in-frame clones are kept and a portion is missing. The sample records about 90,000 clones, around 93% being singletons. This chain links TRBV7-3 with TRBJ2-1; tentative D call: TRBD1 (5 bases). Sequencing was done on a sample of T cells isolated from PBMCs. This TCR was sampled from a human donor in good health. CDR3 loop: CASSRNRQSSYNEQFF. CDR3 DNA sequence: TGTGCCAGCAGCCGCAACAGACAGAGCTCCTACAATGAGCAGTTCTTC.